These 11 T cell receptor beta chains share one sample of origin, sequenced in a study of beta chain features in type 1 diabetes. Study-wide results and limits: A moderate, significant TCRB CDR3 shortening appeared in type 1 diabetes across four CD4+ subsets.

These receptors are not linked to any known antigen. Since all of the isolated RNA was reverse transcribed, expressed TCRB transcripts were what got sequenced. TCRdb keeps only in-frame clones here, not all; method: immunoSEQ multiplex PCR. The repertoire holds around 140,000 clones, with about 10% as singletons. The sample consisted of central memory CD4+ T cells from blood. The receptors originated from a man younger than 45 with type 1 diabetes.

In this sample, this clone turned up a few times. The sample carries other DNA sequences with the same CDR3. V and J are TRBV28 and TRBJ2-3, with 8 bases aligning to TRBD1. Trimming removed 6 bases from V and 1 base from J; junction bases left unmatched: 6. CDR3 size: 15 residues. Looked up from germline, CDR1 is MDHEN and CDR2 is SYDVKM. CDR3 in DNA: TGTGCCAGCAGCCCCAGGGGGCGGGGCACAGATACGCAGTATTTT. This translates into CASSPRGRGTDTQYF.

This clone has only a few counts. The CDR3 DNA is TGTGCCAGCAGCCCCGGGGGGAGGGGCTCCCTACCCGAGACCCAGTACTTC. This translates into CASSPGGRGSLPETQYF. The V and J genes are TRBV7-9 and TRBJ2-5, with 7 bases aligning to TRBD2. CDR1 is SEHNR and CDR2 is FQNEAQ in the germline V gene (reference sequence). Unmatched junction bases numbered 17, after V lost 5 bases and J lost 5 bases. The CDR3 has 17 residues.

This clone was seen only a few times. The chain is built from TRBV15 and TRBJ1-1; perhaps TRBD1 as D (6 bases). CDR1 and CDR2 from the germline V gene are LNHNV and YYDKDF (reference sequence). The CDR3 spans 13 residues. The germline V and J ends were trimmed by 0 bases and 10 bases, with 12 bases remaining between them. CDR3 amino acids: CATSREGGQRAFF. DNA for the CDR3: TGTGCCACCAGCAGAGAGGGGGGGCAAAGAGCTTTCTTT.

V is TRBV9 and J is TRBJ1-2, with TRBD1 identical over 9 bases. The CDR3 extends over 13 amino acids. V was clipped by 4 bases and J by 6 bases; unmatched bases: 4. Germline CDR1 and CDR2: SGDLS and YYNGEE. The CDR3 region is CASSPRDRDGYTF. The CDR3 DNA reads TGTGCCAGCAGCCCCCGGGACAGGGATGGCTACACCTTC.

This chain joins TRBV6-5 and TRBJ1-1; TRBD1 matches at 8 bases. CDR1 and CDR2 from the germline V gene are MNHEY and SVGAGI. J lost 1 base, V lost 6 bases, and 4 bases had no gene match. The CDR3 totals 14 residues. DNA for the CDR3: TGTGCCAGCAGCCGCGGACAGGGGAACACTGAAGCTTTCTTT. This sequence encodes CASSRGQGNTEAFF.

The rearrangement joins TRBV14 to TRBJ2-7; possibly TRBD2 for D (6 bases). The CDR3 covers 15 residues. Germline-derived CDR1 and CDR2 are SGHDN and FVKESK. V lost 1 base and J lost 3, with 13 bases in between. The DNA for the CDR3 is TGTGCCAGCAGCCAAGGTCGACTAGACTACTACGAGCAGTACTTC. Residues: CASSQGRLDYYEQYF.

This clone turned up a few times. The chain combines TRBV28 with TRBJ2-7; 7 nucleotides agree with TRBD2. The CDR3 runs 13 residues. With V trimmed by 11 bases and J by 4 bases, 11 bases remained unmatched. Germline CDR1 and CDR2: MDHEN and SYDVKM. The CDR3 DNA reads TGTGCCGTTGATTCTCAGCGGGGTTACGAGCAGTACTTC. This translates into CAVDSQRGYEQYF.

This chain joins TRBV6-5 and TRBJ2-5, with a possible D match to TRBD1 (6 bases). Germline assignment: CDR1 MNHEY and CDR2 SVGAGI. Between the trimmed V and J ends, which lost 7 bases and 5 bases, there was a span of 14 bases. The CDR3 extends over 13 amino acids. The CDR3 nucleotides read TGTGCCAGCACCTCAGACAGGTTGGAGACCCAGTACTTC. Residues: CASTSDRLETQYF.

This clone was recorded a few times. The gene calls are TRBV11-2 and TRBJ2-5, with 12 bases lining up with TRBD2. There are 19 residues in the CDR3. Losses at the gene ends were 2 bases for V and 1 base for J; bases not matched to a gene: 11. Germline loops: CDR1 SGHAT, CDR2 FQNNGV. The CDR3 loop is CASSLTGLAGTSFQETQYF. The CDR3 DNA is TGTGCCAGCAGCTTAACCGGACTAGCGGGGACTTCGTTCCAAGAGACCCAGTACTTC.

This chain links TRBV11-2 with TRBJ2-5; possible D gene TRBD1, 5 bases. This CDR3 region has 15 residues. V gave up 2 bases and J gave up 5 bases, with 15 bases separating them. Germline V gives CDR1 SGHAT, CDR2 FQNNGV. In DNA form, the CDR3 reads TGTGCCAGCAGCTTACTTTCCAGGGCAGAGGAGACCCAGTACTTC. Residues: CASSLLSRAEETQYF.

The chain recombines TRBV10-3 with TRBJ1-4; possible D gene TRBD1, 6 bases. The germline CDR1 and CDR2 sequences are ENHRY and SYGVKD. V was clipped by 6 bases and J by 4 bases, with 12 bases between them. CDR3 length: 14 amino acids. As DNA, the CDR3 is TGTGCCATCAGCCGACAGGAGTTTAATGAAAAACTGTTTTTT. It translates to CAISRQEFNEKLFF.